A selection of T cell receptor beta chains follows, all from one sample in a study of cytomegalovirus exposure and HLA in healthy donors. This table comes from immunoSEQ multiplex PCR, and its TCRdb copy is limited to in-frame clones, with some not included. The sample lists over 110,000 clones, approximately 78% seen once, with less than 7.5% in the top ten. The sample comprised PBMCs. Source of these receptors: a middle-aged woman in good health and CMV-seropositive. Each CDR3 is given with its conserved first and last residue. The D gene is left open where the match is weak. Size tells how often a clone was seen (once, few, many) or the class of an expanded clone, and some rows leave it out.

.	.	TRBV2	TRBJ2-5	CASSGLFLQETQYF	TGTGCCAGCAGTGGGCTGTTCCTCCAAGAGACCCAGTACTTC
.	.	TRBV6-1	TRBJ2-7	CASSALPTVSYEQYF	TGTGCCAGCAGTGCCCTACCGACTGTTTCCTACGAGCAGTACTTC
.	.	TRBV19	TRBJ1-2	CASTLIPGVSYGYTF	TGTGCCAGTACCCTCATACCAGGGGTGAGCTATGGCTACACCTTC
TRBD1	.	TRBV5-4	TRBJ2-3	CASSLDRGPDTQYF	TGTGCCAGCAGTTTGGACAGGGGCCCAGATACGCAGTATTTT
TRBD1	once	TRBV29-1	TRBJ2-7	CSAGKGQGDEQYF	TGCAGCGCCGGAAAGGGACAGGGGGACGAGCAGTACTTC
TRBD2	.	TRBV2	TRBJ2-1	CASSSGRRPLEQFF	TGTGCCAGCTCTAGCGGGAGGCGCCCGCTTGAGCAGTTCTTC
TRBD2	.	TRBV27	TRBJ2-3	CASSLRSSGPRVPDTQYF	TGTGCCAGCAGCCTTCGTTCTAGCGGCCCGAGGGTTCCAGATACGCAGTATTTT
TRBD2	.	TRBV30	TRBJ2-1	CAWSVRAGGYNEQFF	TGTGCCTGGAGTGTTAGGGCGGGGGGATACAATGAGCAGTTCTTC
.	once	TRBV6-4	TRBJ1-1	CASSDPRTVRNTEAFF	TGTGCCAGCAGTGACCCGAGGACAGTCCGGAACACTGAAGCTTTCTTT
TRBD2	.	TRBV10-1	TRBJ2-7	CASSSRLAGWEQYF	TGCGCCAGCAGTTCTCGGCTAGCGGGATGGGAGCAGTACTTC
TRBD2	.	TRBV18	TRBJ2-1	CASSSSTSGRASYNEQFF	TGTGCCAGCTCATCCTCGACTAGCGGGAGAGCGTCCTACAATGAGCAGTTCTTC
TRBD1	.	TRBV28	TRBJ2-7	CASQTTGTGDYEQYF	TGTGCCAGCCAAACTACCGGGACAGGGGACTACGAGCAGTACTTC
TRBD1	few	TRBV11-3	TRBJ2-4	CASSLAQTGGIQYF	TGTGCCAGCAGCTTAGCCCAGACAGGGGGGATACAGTACTTC
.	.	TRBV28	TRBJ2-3	CASRGGLWGTQYF	TGTGCCAGCAGGGGGGGTCTCTGGGGTACGCAGTATTTT
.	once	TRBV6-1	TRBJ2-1	CASSEARGTWVDEQFF	TGTGCCAGCAGTGAAGCCCGAGGGACATGGGTTGATGAGCAGTTCTTC
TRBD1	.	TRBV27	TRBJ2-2	CASSRRGGRDTGELFF	TGTGCCAGCAGTCGTCGAGGGGGCAGGGACACCGGGGAGCTGTTTTTT
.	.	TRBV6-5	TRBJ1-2	CASSKQGRYGYTF	TGTGCCAGTAGTAAACAGGGACGGTATGGCTACACCTTC
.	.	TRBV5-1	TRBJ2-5	CASSVGQVTETQYF	TGCGCCAGCAGTGTCGGACAAGTGACAGAGACCCAGTACTTC
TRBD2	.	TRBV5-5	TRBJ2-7	CASRTGTSPYYEQYF	TGTGCCAGCAGAACCGGGACTAGCCCTTATTACGAGCAGTACTTC
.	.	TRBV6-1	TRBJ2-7	CASSEFSEQYF	TGTGCCAGCAGTGAATTTTCTGAGCAGTACTTC
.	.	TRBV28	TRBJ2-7	CASIGSSSYEQYF	TGTGCCAGCATCGGCTCTAGCTCCTACGAGCAGTACTTC
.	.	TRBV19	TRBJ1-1	CASSYGGTLNTEAFF	TGTGCCAGTAGTTATGGAGGGACTTTGAACACTGAAGCTTTCTTT
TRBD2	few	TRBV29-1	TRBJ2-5	CSVAGPEETQYF	TGCAGCGTAGCGGGGCCAGAAGAGACCCAGTACTTC
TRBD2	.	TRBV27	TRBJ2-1	CASSTRTSFYEQFF	TGTGCCAGCAGTACAAGGACTAGCTTCTATGAGCAGTTCTTC
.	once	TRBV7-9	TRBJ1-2	CASWGGAGAAGYTF	TGTGCCAGCTGGGGAGGGGCAGGGGCGGCCGGCTACACCTTC
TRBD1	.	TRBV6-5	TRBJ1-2	CASSAIGTGGIGYTF	TGTGCCAGCAGTGCCATCGGGACAGGGGGAATCGGCTACACCTTC
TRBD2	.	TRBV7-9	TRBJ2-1	CASSQLTSGRRYEQFF	TGTGCCAGCAGCCAACTGACTAGCGGGAGGAGGTATGAGCAGTTCTTC
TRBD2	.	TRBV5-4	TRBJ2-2	CASSSHATSGRSEELFF	TGTGCCAGCAGCTCTCATGCGACTAGCGGGAGAAGTGAGGAGCTGTTTTTT
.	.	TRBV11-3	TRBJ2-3	CASSFSGLASTDTQYF	TGTGCCAGCAGCTTTTCAGGGCTCGCCAGCACAGATACGCAGTATTTT
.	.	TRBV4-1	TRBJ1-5	CASSQGEDVGRQPQHF	TGCGCCAGCAGCCAAGGGGAGGACGTAGGCCGGCAGCCCCAGCATTTT
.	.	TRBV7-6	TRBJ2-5	CASSLVKQETQYF	TGTGCCAGCAGCTTAGTTAAACAGGAGACCCAGTACTTC
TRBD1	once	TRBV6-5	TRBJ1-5	CASKMGQGVYPQHF	TGTGCCAGCAAAATGGGACAGGGGGTTTATCCCCAGCATTTT
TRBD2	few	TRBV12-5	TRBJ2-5	CASGLATSGRRETQYF	TGTGCTAGTGGTTTGGCAACTAGCGGGAGGAGGGAGACCCAGTACTTC
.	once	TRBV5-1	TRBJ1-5	CASSLAGDDQPQHF	TGCGCCAGCAGCTTGGCGGGGGACGATCAGCCCCAGCATTTT
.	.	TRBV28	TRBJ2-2	CASTSLDTGELFF	TGTGCCAGCACTTCACTAGACACCGGGGAGCTGTTTTTT
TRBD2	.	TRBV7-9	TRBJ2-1	CASSSIAGRVYNEQFF	TGTGCCAGCAGTTCCATAGCGGGGCGCGTCTACAATGAGCAGTTCTTC
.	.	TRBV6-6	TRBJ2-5	CASSYPTGQETQYF	TGTGCCAGCAGTTACCCGACAGGCCAAGAGACCCAGTACTTC
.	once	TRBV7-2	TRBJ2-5	CASSLEGGIETQYF	TGTGCCAGCAGCTTAGAGGGCGGGATTGAGACCCAGTACTTC
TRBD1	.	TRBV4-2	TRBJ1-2	CASSQGSGRGQVYGYTF	TGTGCCAGCAGCCAAGGGTCTGGTAGGGGGCAAGTGTATGGCTACACCTTC
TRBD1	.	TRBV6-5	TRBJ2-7	CASSYSRGPVNEQYF	TGTGCCAGCAGTTACTCGAGGGGGCCCGTCAACGAGCAGTACTTC
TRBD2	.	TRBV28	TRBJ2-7	CASRRTSGSGYEQYF	TGTGCCAGCAGACGGACTAGCGGGAGTGGGTACGAGCAGTACTTC
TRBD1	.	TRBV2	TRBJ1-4	CASWDSRNEKLFF	TGTGCCAGCTGGGACAGTCGTAATGAAAAACTGTTTTTT
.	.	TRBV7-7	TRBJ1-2	CASSQRGGGNYGYTF	TGTGCTAGCAGCCAACGAGGGGGAGGGAACTATGGCTACACCTTC
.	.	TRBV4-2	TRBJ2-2	CASSQVAGYGSGELFF	TGTGCCAGCAGCCAAGTCGCAGGGTACGGTTCCGGGGAGCTGTTTTTT
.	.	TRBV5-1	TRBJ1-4	CASSPGAVREKLFF	TGCGCCAGCAGCCCAGGGGCGGTTCGGGAAAAACTGTTTTTT
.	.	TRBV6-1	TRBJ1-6	CASRASRAYNSPLHF	TGTGCCAGCAGGGCCAGTCGGGCCTATAATTCACCCCTCCACTTT
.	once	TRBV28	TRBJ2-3	CASSSSSTDTQYF	TGTGCCAGCAGTTCCTCTAGCACAGATACGCAGTATTTT
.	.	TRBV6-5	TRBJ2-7	CASRKTGSYEQYF	TGTGCCAGCAGGAAAACCGGGAGCTACGAGCAGTACTTC
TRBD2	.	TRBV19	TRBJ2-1	CASSIDPTSGSYNEQFF	TGTGCCAGTAGTATAGACCCCACTAGCGGGTCCTACAATGAGCAGTTCTTC
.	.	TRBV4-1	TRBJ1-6	CASSQTGLEGNSPLHF	TGCGCCAGCAGCCAAACAGGTCTGGAGGGCAATTCACCCCTCCACTTT
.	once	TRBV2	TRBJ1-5	CASSPPDSPNQPQHF	TGTGCCAGCAGTCCCCCGGACAGTCCTAATCAGCCCCAGCATTTT
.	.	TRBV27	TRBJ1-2	CASSFAGSGGYGYTF	TGTGCCAGCAGTTTCGCTGGTTCGGGGGGCTATGGCTACACCTTC
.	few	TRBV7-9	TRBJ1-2	CASSLVGFYGYTF	TGTGCCAGCAGCTTAGTCGGTTTTTATGGCTACACCTTC